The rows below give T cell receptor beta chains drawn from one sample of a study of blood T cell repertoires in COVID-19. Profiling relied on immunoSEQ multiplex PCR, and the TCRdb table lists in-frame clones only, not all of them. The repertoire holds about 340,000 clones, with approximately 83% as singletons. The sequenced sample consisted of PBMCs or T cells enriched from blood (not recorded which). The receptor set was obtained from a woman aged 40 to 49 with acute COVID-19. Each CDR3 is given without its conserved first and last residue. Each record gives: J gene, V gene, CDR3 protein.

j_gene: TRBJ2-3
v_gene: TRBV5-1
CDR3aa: ASSLGGLSGRDTQY

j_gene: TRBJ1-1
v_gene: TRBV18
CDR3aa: ASSLRVPGGMNTEAF

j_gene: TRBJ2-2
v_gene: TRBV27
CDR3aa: ASSSPRGGANTGELF

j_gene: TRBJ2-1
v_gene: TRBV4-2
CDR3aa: ASSPNLRDNEQF

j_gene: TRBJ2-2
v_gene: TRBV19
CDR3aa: ASSMGQLNTGELF

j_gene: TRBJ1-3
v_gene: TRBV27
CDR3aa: ASSLINPGQISGNTIY

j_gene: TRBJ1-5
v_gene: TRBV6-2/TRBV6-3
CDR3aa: ASSYPSWGTGHSNQPQH

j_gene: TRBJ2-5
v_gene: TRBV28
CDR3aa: ASSLGPGGQGAGETQY

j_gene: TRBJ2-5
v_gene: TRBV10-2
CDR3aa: ASRKLSETQY

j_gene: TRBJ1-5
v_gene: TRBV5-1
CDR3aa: ASSPGQGNQPQH

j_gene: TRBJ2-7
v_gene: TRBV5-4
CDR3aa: ASSLKGSRREQY

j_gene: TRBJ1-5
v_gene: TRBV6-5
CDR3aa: ASKSPGTGAQPQH

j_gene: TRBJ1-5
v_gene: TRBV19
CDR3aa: ASSITPDRSHQPQH

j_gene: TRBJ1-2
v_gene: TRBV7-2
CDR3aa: ASSSMTSAGGYT

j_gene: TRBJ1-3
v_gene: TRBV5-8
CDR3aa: ASSSRATGRNTIY

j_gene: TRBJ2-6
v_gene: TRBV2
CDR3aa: ASSGTVSGANVLT

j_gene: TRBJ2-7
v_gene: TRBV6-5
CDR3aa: ASSDYSSYEQY

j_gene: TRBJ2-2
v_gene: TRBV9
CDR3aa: ASRVGQGHTGELF

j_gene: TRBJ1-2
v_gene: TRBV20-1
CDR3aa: SASPGGFYGYT

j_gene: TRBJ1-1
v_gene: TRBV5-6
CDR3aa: ASSLQGVITEAF

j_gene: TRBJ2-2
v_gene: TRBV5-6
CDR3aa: ASSLVNPNTGELF

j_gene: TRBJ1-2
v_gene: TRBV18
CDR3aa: ASSPQAGVGNYGYT

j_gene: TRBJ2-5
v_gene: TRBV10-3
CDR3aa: AISTRDSQETQY

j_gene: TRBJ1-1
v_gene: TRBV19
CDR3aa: ASSIEDRENTEAF

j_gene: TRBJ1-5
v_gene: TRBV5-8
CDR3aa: ASSLTGGSNQPQH

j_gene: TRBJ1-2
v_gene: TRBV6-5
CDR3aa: ASSFLQGASGYT

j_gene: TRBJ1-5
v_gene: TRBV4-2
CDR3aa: ASSQEVGRGLDQPQH

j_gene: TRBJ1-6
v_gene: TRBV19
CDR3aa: ASSRDRDHSYNSPLH

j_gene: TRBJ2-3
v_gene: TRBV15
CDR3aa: ATSGRDTYTDTQY

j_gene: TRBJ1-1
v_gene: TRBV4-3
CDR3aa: ASSHGTGGEEAF

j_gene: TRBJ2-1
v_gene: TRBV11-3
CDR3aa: ASSLIGTAAYNEQF

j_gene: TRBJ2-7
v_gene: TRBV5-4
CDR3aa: ASSSGGNYEQY

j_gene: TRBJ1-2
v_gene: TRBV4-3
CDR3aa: ASSLGLQGSDGYT

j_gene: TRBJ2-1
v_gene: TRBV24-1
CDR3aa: ATSDLGGSGKRGEQF

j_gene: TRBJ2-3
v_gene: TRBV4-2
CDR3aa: ASSPSRLAGTDTQY

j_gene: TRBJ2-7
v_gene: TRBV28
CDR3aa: ASPPRFGGLYEQY

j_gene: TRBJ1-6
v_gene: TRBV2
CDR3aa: ASSDSVNSPLH

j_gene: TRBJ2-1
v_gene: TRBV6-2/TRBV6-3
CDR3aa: ASSSLRSYNEQF

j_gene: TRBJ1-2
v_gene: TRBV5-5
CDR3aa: ASSPARREYGYT

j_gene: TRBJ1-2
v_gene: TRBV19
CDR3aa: ASSIEGSLGRYGYT

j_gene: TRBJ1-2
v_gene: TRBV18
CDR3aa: ASSPGAGVGYT

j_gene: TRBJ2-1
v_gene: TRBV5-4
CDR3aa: ASSLAGDSQYNEQF

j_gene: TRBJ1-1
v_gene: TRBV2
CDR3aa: ASSAAGRRTEAF

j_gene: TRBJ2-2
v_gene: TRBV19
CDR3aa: ASSSPTGGGTGELF

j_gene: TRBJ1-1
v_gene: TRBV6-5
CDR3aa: ASRIQGGGTEAF

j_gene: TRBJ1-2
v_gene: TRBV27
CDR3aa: ASSFQGEGYGYT

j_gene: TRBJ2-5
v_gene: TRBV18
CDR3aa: ASSPRSLGQETQY

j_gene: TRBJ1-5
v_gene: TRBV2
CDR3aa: ASSGSGGQPQH

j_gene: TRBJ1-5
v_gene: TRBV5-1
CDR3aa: ASSLDGGNNQPQH

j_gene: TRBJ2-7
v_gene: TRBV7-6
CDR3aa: ASSSRHTTSGEQY

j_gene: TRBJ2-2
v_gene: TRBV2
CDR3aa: ASTRGSTSTGELF

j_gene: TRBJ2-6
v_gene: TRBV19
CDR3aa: ASKRSSGANVLT

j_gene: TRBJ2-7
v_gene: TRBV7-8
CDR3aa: ASGRGSYEQY

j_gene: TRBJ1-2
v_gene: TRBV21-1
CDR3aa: ASSKGGLDSESNYGYT

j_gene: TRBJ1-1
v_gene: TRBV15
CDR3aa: ATSRASYTEAF

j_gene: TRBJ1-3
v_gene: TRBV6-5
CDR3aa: ASSYSDRTSGNTIY

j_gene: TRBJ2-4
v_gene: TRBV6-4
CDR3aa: ASSGTGRGTFAGILNIQY

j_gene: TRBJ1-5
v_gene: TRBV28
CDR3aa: ASSFSGNQPQH

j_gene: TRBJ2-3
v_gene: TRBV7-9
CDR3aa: ASSFRGSTDTQY